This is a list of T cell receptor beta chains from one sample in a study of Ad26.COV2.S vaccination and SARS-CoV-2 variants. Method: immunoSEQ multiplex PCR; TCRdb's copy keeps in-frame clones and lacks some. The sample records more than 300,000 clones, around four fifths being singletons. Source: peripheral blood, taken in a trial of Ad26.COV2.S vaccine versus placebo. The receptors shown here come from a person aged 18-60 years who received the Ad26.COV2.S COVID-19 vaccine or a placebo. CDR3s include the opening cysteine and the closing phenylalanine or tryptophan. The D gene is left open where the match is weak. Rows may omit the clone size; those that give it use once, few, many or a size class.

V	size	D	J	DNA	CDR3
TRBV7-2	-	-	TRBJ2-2	TGTGCCAGCCCAATCCCTCCCGACACACGCATAACCGGGGAGCTGTTTTTT	CASPIPPDTRITGELFF
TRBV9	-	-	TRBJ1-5	TGTGCCAGCAGTCTTACAGGGAGAAGTCAGCCCCAGCATTTT	CASSLTGRSQPQHF
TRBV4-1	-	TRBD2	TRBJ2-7	TGCGCCAGCAGCCAAGAAGAACGGGGGGCCTACGAGCAGTACTTC	CASSQEERGAYEQYF
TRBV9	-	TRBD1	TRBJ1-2	TGTGCCAGCAGCGTATCACAGGGGGCTTCAGGCTACACCTTC	CASSVSQGASGYTF
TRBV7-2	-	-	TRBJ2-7	TGTGCCAGCAGCTTGGGGGACGGGGGTCTCTACGAGCAGTACTTC	CASSLGDGGLYEQYF
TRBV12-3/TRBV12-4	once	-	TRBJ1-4	TGTGCCAGCAGTTTAGCTGAAAAACTGTTTTTT	CASSLAEKLFF
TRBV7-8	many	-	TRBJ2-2	TGTGCCAGCAGCTCTAGTAGTGGGTCGGGACGGGGAAACACCGGGGAGCTGTTTTTT	CASSSSSGSGRGNTGELFF
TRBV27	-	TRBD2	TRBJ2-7	TGTGCCAGCAGTTTATCCGGACTAGCGTTCCCCTACGAGCAGTACTTC	CASSLSGLAFPYEQYF
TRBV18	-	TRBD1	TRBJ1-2	TGTGCCAGCTCACCAGACAGGGGGCCCTATGGCTACACCTTC	CASSPDRGPYGYTF
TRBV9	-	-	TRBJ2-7	TGTGCCAGCAGCGCTTCGACAGGAAACAGGGACGAGCAGTACTTC	CASSASTGNRDEQYF
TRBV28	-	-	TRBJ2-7	TGTGCCAGCAGTTTAGTTTGGAGTCGGCCCTCCTACGAGCAGTACTTC	CASSLVWSRPSYEQYF
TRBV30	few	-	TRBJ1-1	TGTGCCTGGAGTGTAGGCGATCTACCCGGGTACACTGAAGCTTTCTTT	CAWSVGDLPGYTEAFF
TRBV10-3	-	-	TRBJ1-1	TGTGCCATAGCCGGGACGGCCCCGGCTGAAGCTTTCTTT	CAIAGTAPAEAFF
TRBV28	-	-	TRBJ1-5	TGTGCCAGCAGTTTCCCTACCGGGGGCGTTGGCAATCAGCCCCAGCATTTT	CASSFPTGGVGNQPQHF
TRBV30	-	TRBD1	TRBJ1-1	TGTGCCGTAATCCGGGACAGAAGAACTGAAGCTTTCTTT	CAVIRDRRTEAFF
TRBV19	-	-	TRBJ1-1	TGTGCCAGTAGTTGGGGGAGTGAAGCTTTCTTT	CASSWGSEAFF
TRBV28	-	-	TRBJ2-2	TGTGCCAGCAGTGGGTTGAACACCGGGGAGCTGTTTTTT	CASSGLNTGELFF
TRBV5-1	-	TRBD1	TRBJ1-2	TGCGCCAGCAGCTTGAGGGACAGGGGGACCTATGGCTACACCTTC	CASSLRDRGTYGYTF
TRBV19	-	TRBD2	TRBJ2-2	TGTGCCAGTAGTACTCTAGCGGGGTCCGGGGAGCTGTTTTTT	CASSTLAGSGELFF
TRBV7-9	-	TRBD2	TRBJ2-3	TGTGCCAGCAGCTTACAACTAGCGGGTATGAATACGCAGTATTTT	CASSLQLAGMNTQYF
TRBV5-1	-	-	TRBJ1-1	TGCGCCAGCAGCTTGACAGTGACCAAAAGCTCTGAAGCTTTCTTT	CASSLTVTKSSEAFF
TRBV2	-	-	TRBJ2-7	TGTGCCAGCAGTGTAGAGTTCTACGAGCAGTACTTC	CASSVEFYEQYF
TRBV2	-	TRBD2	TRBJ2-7	TGTGCCAGCAGTCGGTCTTCGATAGCGGGGTACGAGCAGTACTTC	CASSRSSIAGYEQYF
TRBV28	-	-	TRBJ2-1	TGTGCCAGCAGCCCCTCCCGGACGACGAATGAGCAGTTCTTC	CASSPSRTTNEQFF
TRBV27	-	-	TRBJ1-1	TGTGCCAGCAGTTCTCGGAGGAACACTGAAGCTTTCTTT	CASSSRRNTEAFF
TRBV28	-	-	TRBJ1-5	TGTGCCAGCAGAGAGACAGTTGGCAATCAGCCCCAGCATTTT	CASRETVGNQPQHF
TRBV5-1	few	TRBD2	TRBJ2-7	TGCGCCAGCAGCTTGATAGCGGGAGGCAGATCGAGCGAGCAGTACTTC	CASSLIAGGRSSEQYF
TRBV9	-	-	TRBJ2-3	TGTGCCAGCAGCGCGGGGGACCATAGCACAGATACGCAGTATTTT	CASSAGDHSTDTQYF
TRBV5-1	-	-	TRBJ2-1	TGCGCCAGCAGCTTCCGAACAGGGGAGGATGAGCAGTTCTTC	CASSFRTGEDEQFF
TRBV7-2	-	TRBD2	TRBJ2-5	TGTGCCAGCAGCTTAGATAGCGGGGGAGAACAAGAGACCCAGTACTTC	CASSLDSGGEQETQYF
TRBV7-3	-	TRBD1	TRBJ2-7	TGTGCCAGCAGCTTAGACAGGGGCTACGAGCAGTACTTC	CASSLDRGYEQYF
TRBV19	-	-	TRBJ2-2	TGTGCCAGTAGTATAGTTGGAAAGGGCGGGGAGCTGTTTTTT	CASSIVGKGGELFF
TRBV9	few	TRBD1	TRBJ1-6	TGTGCCAGCAGCGTTTCACTCCGACAGGGGTCGGATTCACCCCTCCACTTT	CASSVSLRQGSDSPLHF
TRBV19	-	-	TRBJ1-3	TGTGCCAGTAGTCCTCGCCGGGCCTCTGGAAACACCATATATTTT	CASSPRRASGNTIYF
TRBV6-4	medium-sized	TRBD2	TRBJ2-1	TGTGCCAGCAGTGACTCTAGCGGGGGGGCCAATGAGCAGTTCTTC	CASSDSSGGANEQFF
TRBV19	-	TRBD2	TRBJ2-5	TGTGCCAGTAGCGGACATCAGGGAGGGCTGACCGAGACCCAGTACTTC	CASSGHQGGLTETQYF
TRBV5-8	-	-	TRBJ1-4	TGTGCCAGCAGCCGCGCCGGCCTGACCGGCGAAAAACTGTTTTTT	CASSRAGLTGEKLFF
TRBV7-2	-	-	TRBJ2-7	TGTGCCAGCAGCTTTTCGCGTGGGGGCTCCTACGAGCAGTACTTC	CASSFSRGGSYEQYF
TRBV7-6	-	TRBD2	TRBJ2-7	TGTGCCAGCAGCCTCCTAGCGGGGGGCCGCTCCTACGAGCAGTACTTC	CASSLLAGGRSYEQYF
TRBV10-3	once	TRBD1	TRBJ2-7	TGTGCCATCAGGGCCTATGGACAGGGGGATGGCGAGCAGTACTTC	CAIRAYGQGDGEQYF
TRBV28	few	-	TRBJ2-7	TGTGCCAGCAGTTTAGGGGTGGGGACAACCTACGAGCAGTACTTC	CASSLGVGTTYEQYF
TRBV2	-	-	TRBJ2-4	TGTGCCAGCAGTGAACCCCTGACAGGGAGGAGGGCCAAAAACATTCAGTACTTC	CASSEPLTGRRAKNIQYF
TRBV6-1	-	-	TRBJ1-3	TGTGCCAGCAGTGAAGTTCCTAACTTCTCTGGAAACACCATATATTTT	CASSEVPNFSGNTIYF
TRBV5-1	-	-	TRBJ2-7	TGCGCCAGCAGCTCCGGGGGACAGCTCTTACCTTCCTACGAGCAGTACTTC	CASSSGGQLLPSYEQYF
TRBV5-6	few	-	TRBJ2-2	TGTGCCAGCAGCCCAGGCCGGGGCGACACCGGGGAGCTGTTTTTT	CASSPGRGDTGELFF
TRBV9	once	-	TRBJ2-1	TGTGCCAGCAGCCTAGGCTTGTTCGATGAGCAGTTCTTC	CASSLGLFDEQFF
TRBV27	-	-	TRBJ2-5	TGTGCCAGCAGGGATCGAAGGTACCAAGAGACCCAGTACTTC	CASRDRRYQETQYF
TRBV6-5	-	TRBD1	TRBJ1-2	TGTGCCACCGGGACAGGGAAAACTTATGGCTACACCTTC	CATGTGKTYGYTF
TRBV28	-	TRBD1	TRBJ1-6	TGTGCCAGCAGTTCTATCAGTGGGACAGGATCAAATTCACCCCTCCACTTT	CASSSISGTGSNSPLHF
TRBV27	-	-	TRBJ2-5	TGTGCCAGCAGTTCCCACCTAGGGGGGACGCAAGAGACCCAGTACTTC	CASSSHLGGTQETQYF
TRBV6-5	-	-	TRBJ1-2	TGTGCCAGCAGTTATCACGGACGGAACTATGGCTACACCTTC	CASSYHGRNYGYTF
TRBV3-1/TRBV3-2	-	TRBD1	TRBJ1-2	TGTGCCAGCAGGCAGTGGGACAGGAACTATGGCTACACCTTC	CASRQWDRNYGYTF
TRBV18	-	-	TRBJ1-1	TGTGCCAGCTCACCAGGGGGGGCGCGCACTGAAGCTTTCTTT	CASSPGGARTEAFF
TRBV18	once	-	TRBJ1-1	TGTGCCAGCTCACCGAAAAGGGCGGGCACTGAAGCTTTCTTT	CASSPKRAGTEAFF